The T cell receptor (beta chain) described here comes from a study of blood T cells in healthy people across ages. Findings and caveats of the study: With donor CMV status unknown, expanded clonotype changes were possibly confounded. Measured against age, TCR beta diversity per million T cells decreased in a roughly linear manner. Both higher diversity and more naive CD4+ cells marked long-lived donors when set against aged donors.

V was clipped by 7 bases and J by 6 bases; unmatched bases: 11. The CDR3 contains 14 residues. Germline lookup yields CDR1 MNHEY and CDR2 SVGAGI. A second roughly 6 to 11 cycle PCR used barcoded and J-beta primers. Tagging of each cDNA molecule was performed by a template-switch adaptor with 12 random nucleotides. TCRdb re-called the 5' RACE reads through MiXCR, storing one row per CDR3 protein. This table holds 1.5 million to 2 million distinct CDR3 sequences, roughly 28% found once. This clonotype has a count of ten or more. Antigen: not known. The source of this sequence is a woman aged 25 to 45 in good health. Sequenced sample: blood. V gene TRBV6-5 combines with J gene TRBJ2-7; 8 bases map to TRBD2. CDR3 loop: CASISPGGRREQYF. The DNA for the CDR3 is TGTGCCAGCATCAGTCCGGGGGGGCGTCGCGAGCAGTACTTC.